The clone carrying this TCR beta chain was detected ten times or more. The antigen remains undetermined. The data were taken from a study of CD8+CD57+ T cells in acquired aplastic anemia. Study at large: On average, sorted CD4+ and CD8+ cells gave about 3.1 ug of DNA.

TCR beta VDJ combinations and CDR3 sequences were profiled from genomic DNA. MiXCR, applied by TCRdb to the reads, yields one record per CDR3 protein. The sample gives around 170,000 distinct CDR3 sequences, 40% to 50% of which show up once; around 9.7% is in the top ten. General study points: It was found that more than 25 CD8+ CDR3 sequences were shared between patients and controls. Simpson's diversity of CD8+ cells was not significantly different in patients compared with controls.

Trimming took 0 bases from V and 3 from J, leaving 9 bases between them. Germline V gives CDR1 SGHRS, CDR2 YFSETQ. The CDR3 contains 14 residues. Patients chosen for sequencing had CD8+CD57+ cells that had expanded, as shown by flow cytometry. Severe acquired aplastic anemia affected all patients. The chain uses TRBV5-1 and TRBJ1-1; D is ambiguous. Sequencing was done on a sample of sorted CD4+, CD8+, or CD8+CD57+ T cells (not recorded which) from PBMCs. The receptor's source is a human donor with aplastic anemia. The CDR3: CASSLGRRYTEAFF. For the CDR3, the DNA is TGCGCCAGCAGCTTGGGTAGGCGGTACACTGAAGCTTTCTTT.